What follows is one T cell receptor (beta chain) and its context. Assay used: immunoSEQ multiplex PCR; TCRdb lists only in-frame clones, some missing. The sample comprises some 250,000 clones, about nine tenths of which are singletons, and 15% to 18% rests with the top ten. These data belong to a study of blood T cell repertoires in COVID-19. Study information: Specimens from acute and convalescent COVID-19 originated in the United States, Italy and Spain. The analysed material was cDNA or gDNA that came from T cells, B-cell-depleted T cells, or PBMCs.

Cohort placement rested on clinical history that participants reported themselves. Sequenced sample: PBMCs or T cells enriched from blood (not recorded which). The receptor was isolated from a man younger than 30 who had recovered from COVID-19.

CDR3 DNA: TGCGCCAGCAGTCAATCATCACAGGATAATTCACCCCTCCACTTT. Translation gives CASSQSSQDNSPLHF. V and J are TRBV23-1 and TRBJ1-6, with D possibly matching TRBD1 (5 bases). TRBV23-1 is an ORF, with its function uncertain. The CDR3 runs 15 residues. Trimming left V 0 bases short and J 5 bases short, with 8 bases between.